A selection of T cell receptor beta chains follows, all from one sample in a study of T cell changes during pregnancy in multiple sclerosis. Repertoires were generated with immunoSEQ multiplex PCR, while TCRdb's copy carries only in-frame clones and drops some. The sample holds approximately 50,000 clones, over 90% seen once. The source material was CD4+ T cells from peripheral blood mononuclear cells, sampled after pregnancy. These receptors all come from a female donor in good health, enrolled as a control in a pregnancy study. Both conserved end residues are part of each CDR3. The D gene is left open where the match is weak. Clone size, where shown, is once, few, many, or a class for clones that have expanded.

CDR3 DNA: TGTGCCAGCAGCCGGGAGGCGTCTAGAGTCGATGAGCAGTTCTTC
CDR3 protein: CASSREASRVDEQFF
clone size: .
J gene: TRBJ2-1
D gene: .
V gene: TRBV4-2

CDR3 DNA: TGTGCCAGCAGCGTAGCTATAGCGGGGGAGAACAATGAGCAGTTCTTC
CDR3 protein: CASSVAIAGENNEQFF
clone size: .
J gene: TRBJ2-1
D gene: TRBD2
V gene: TRBV9

CDR3 DNA: TGTGCCAGTAGTATCCCACAGGGGGCTACGGTAAGCAATCAGCCCCAGCATTTT
CDR3 protein: CASSIPQGATVSNQPQHF
clone size: .
J gene: TRBJ1-5
D gene: TRBD1
V gene: TRBV19

CDR3 DNA: TGTGCCAGCAGCTCTCCATTGGGACGGGAGTCGGTTGGGGCCAACGTCCTGACTTTC
CDR3 protein: CASSSPLGRESVGANVLTF
clone size: medium-sized
J gene: TRBJ2-6
D gene: .
V gene: TRBV5-4

CDR3 DNA: TGCGCCAGCAGCTCAAGACAGGGCCTGGGTGGTGAAGCTTTCTTT
CDR3 protein: CASSSRQGLGGEAFF
clone size: once
J gene: TRBJ1-1
D gene: TRBD1
V gene: TRBV5-1

CDR3 DNA: TGTGCCATCAGTAACACCCTATCTAGCGGGAGGTTCATTCGCACAGATACGCAGTATTTT
CDR3 protein: CAISNTLSSGRFIRTDTQYF
clone size: .
J gene: TRBJ2-3
D gene: TRBD2
V gene: TRBV10-3

CDR3 DNA: TGCGCCAGCAGCTTGGACCGAGCGGGGAGTCCCTACAATGAGCAGTTCTTC
CDR3 protein: CASSLDRAGSPYNEQFF
clone size: .
J gene: TRBJ2-1
D gene: TRBD2
V gene: TRBV5-1

CDR3 DNA: TGTGCTAGTGGTTTGGTAGTCGAACAGGGGGATGGCTACACCTTC
CDR3 protein: CASGLVVEQGDGYTF
clone size: .
J gene: TRBJ1-2
D gene: TRBD1
V gene: TRBV12-5

CDR3 DNA: TGTGCCAGCAGCGCGGACAGCTACTCCTACAATGAGCAGTTCTTC
CDR3 protein: CASSADSYSYNEQFF
clone size: .
J gene: TRBJ2-1
D gene: .
V gene: TRBV5-6

CDR3 DNA: TGTGCCAGCAGCTTAGCGGTCCGCCAGAAAGAGACCCAGTACTTC
CDR3 protein: CASSLAVRQKETQYF
clone size: .
J gene: TRBJ2-5
D gene: .
V gene: TRBV7-9

CDR3 DNA: TGTGCCAGCAGTCAGGGGGAGCAAGGCTATGGCTACACCTTC
CDR3 protein: CASSQGEQGYGYTF
clone size: .
J gene: TRBJ1-2
D gene: TRBD1
V gene: TRBV6-6

CDR3 DNA: TGTGCCAGCAGCCAAAGAGCGGGAGGGTCCACCGGGGAGCTGTTTTTT
CDR3 protein: CASSQRAGGSTGELFF
clone size: .
J gene: TRBJ2-2
D gene: TRBD2
V gene: TRBV4-2

CDR3 DNA: TGTGCCAGCAGTGATCAGGGAGGTAGTGAAGCTTTCTTT
CDR3 protein: CASSDQGGSEAFF
clone size: .
J gene: TRBJ1-1
D gene: .
V gene: TRBV2

CDR3 DNA: TGCGCCAGCCTGACCACCGGGACTAGCAGGTACGAGCAGTACTTC
CDR3 protein: CASLTTGTSRYEQYF
clone size: .
J gene: TRBJ2-7
D gene: TRBD2
V gene: TRBV5-1

CDR3 DNA: TGCAGCGTTTCTCGGGACAGGGGTAACACCGGGGAGCTGTTTTTT
CDR3 protein: CSVSRDRGNTGELFF
clone size: .
J gene: TRBJ2-2
D gene: TRBD1
V gene: TRBV29-1

CDR3 DNA: TGTGCCAGCAGCTTGCCCCCGGGACTAGCGGGAGACGAGCAGTACTTC
CDR3 protein: CASSLPPGLAGDEQYF
clone size: .
J gene: TRBJ2-7
D gene: TRBD2
V gene: TRBV7-2

CDR3 DNA: TGCAGCGTGGGTACTAGCGCGTACAATGAGCAGTTCTTC
CDR3 protein: CSVGTSAYNEQFF
clone size: .
J gene: TRBJ2-1
D gene: TRBD2
V gene: TRBV29-1

CDR3 DNA: TGTGCCATCAGCAGCTCGACGGGTGGTAGCTCCTACGAGCAGTACTTC
CDR3 protein: CAISSSTGGSSYEQYF
clone size: .
J gene: TRBJ2-7
D gene: .
V gene: TRBV10-3

CDR3 DNA: TGTGCCAGCAGCTTAACTAGCGGGGGACGGGAGCAGTTCTTC
CDR3 protein: CASSLTSGGREQFF
clone size: .
J gene: TRBJ2-1
D gene: TRBD2
V gene: TRBV5-5

CDR3 DNA: TGCAGGTGGCCGGGACTTAATGAAAAACTGTTTTTT
CDR3 protein: CRWPGLNEKLFF
clone size: .
J gene: TRBJ1-4
D gene: .
V gene: TRBV29-1

CDR3 DNA: TGCGCCAGCAGCTTGGACAGGGGGAATGAAAAACTGTTTTTT
CDR3 protein: CASSLDRGNEKLFF
clone size: .
J gene: TRBJ1-4
D gene: TRBD1
V gene: TRBV5-1

CDR3 DNA: TGCGCCAGCATCCGGACAGGCCCAACTAATGAAAAACTGTTTTTT
CDR3 protein: CASIRTGPTNEKLFF
clone size: .
J gene: TRBJ1-4
D gene: TRBD1
V gene: TRBV5-1

CDR3 DNA: TGTGCCAGCAGCTTTTTCGCTAGCGGGTCCCCGCGAACCTACAATGAGCAGTTCTTC
CDR3 protein: CASSFFASGSPRTYNEQFF
clone size: few
J gene: TRBJ2-1
D gene: TRBD2
V gene: TRBV5-8

CDR3 DNA: TGTGCCAGTAGTATAGTCCGCAGGGACACCGGGGAGCTGTTTTTT
CDR3 protein: CASSIVRRDTGELFF
clone size: .
J gene: TRBJ2-2
D gene: .
V gene: TRBV19

CDR3 DNA: TGCGCCAGCACCCCTGGGGGGGGCAGGGGCCAACTAAATTCACCCCTCCACTTT
CDR3 protein: CASTPGGGRGQLNSPLHF
clone size: .
J gene: TRBJ1-6
D gene: .
V gene: TRBV5-1

CDR3 DNA: TGTGCCAGCTCACCGGGGCAGAATCAGCCCCAGCATTTT
CDR3 protein: CASSPGQNQPQHF
clone size: .
J gene: TRBJ1-5
D gene: .
V gene: TRBV18

CDR3 DNA: TGTGCCAGCAGTTACACCAGACAGGGAATCACTGAAGCTTTCTTT
CDR3 protein: CASSYTRQGITEAFF
clone size: .
J gene: TRBJ1-1
D gene: TRBD1
V gene: TRBV6-5

CDR3 DNA: TGTGCCAGCAGCGTCAGTCCTTCGGGCAGTGGGAGGGGGCAGTTCTTC
CDR3 protein: CASSVSPSGSGRGQFF
clone size: few
J gene: TRBJ2-1
D gene: TRBD2
V gene: TRBV7-8

CDR3 DNA: TGTGCCAGCAGCATGACAGGCAACACTGAAGCTTTCTTT
CDR3 protein: CASSMTGNTEAFF
clone size: .
J gene: TRBJ1-1
D gene: .
V gene: TRBV2

CDR3 DNA: TGTGCCAGTAGTATAGGCGGGTACTCGGGCGAGCAGTACTTC
CDR3 protein: CASSIGGYSGEQYF
clone size: .
J gene: TRBJ2-7
D gene: .
V gene: TRBV19

CDR3 DNA: TGTGCCAGCTCACCAACCATAGCTAGCGGGAGAAGGATGGTCAGTGAGCAGTTCTTC
CDR3 protein: CASSPTIASGRRMVSEQFF
clone size: .
J gene: TRBJ2-1
D gene: TRBD2
V gene: TRBV18

CDR3 DNA: TGTGCCATCAGTGAGTCCAGATTAGCGGGAAGCGAGCAGTACTTC
CDR3 protein: CAISESRLAGSEQYF
clone size: .
J gene: TRBJ2-7
D gene: TRBD2
V gene: TRBV10-3

CDR3 DNA: TGTGCCAGCTCGGCCACTCAGGGTAGCTACGAGCAGTACTTC
CDR3 protein: CASSATQGSYEQYF
clone size: .
J gene: TRBJ2-7
D gene: .
V gene: TRBV18

CDR3 DNA: TGTGCCAGCAGCTTGCTAGAAGACTCCTACAATGAGCAGTTCTTC
CDR3 protein: CASSLLEDSYNEQFF
clone size: .
J gene: TRBJ2-1
D gene: .
V gene: TRBV5-6

CDR3 DNA: TGTGCCAGCAGTCCGGGACTAGCGGGAGCCGAGCAGTACTTC
CDR3 protein: CASSPGLAGAEQYF
clone size: .
J gene: TRBJ2-7
D gene: TRBD2
V gene: TRBV28

CDR3 DNA: TGTGCCAGCAGATCCACAGCTATCACTGGAAACACCATATATTTT
CDR3 protein: CASRSTAITGNTIYF
clone size: .
J gene: TRBJ1-3
D gene: .
V gene: TRBV6-5

CDR3 DNA: TGTGCCAGCAGTATTAACTCTCTTTTCCAGCGCAATGAGCAGTTCTTC
CDR3 protein: CASSINSLFQRNEQFF
clone size: .
J gene: TRBJ2-1
D gene: .
V gene: TRBV28

CDR3 DNA: TGCGCCAGCAGCTACACGAGGTCTATGACCGGGGAGCTGTTTTTT
CDR3 protein: CASSYTRSMTGELFF
clone size: .
J gene: TRBJ2-2
D gene: .
V gene: TRBV4-1

CDR3 DNA: TGTGCCTGGAGTGGCGGCGGGACGGTGAACACTGAAGCTTTCTTT
CDR3 protein: CAWSGGGTVNTEAFF
clone size: .
J gene: TRBJ1-1
D gene: .
V gene: TRBV30

CDR3 DNA: TGTGCCAGCAGTGCCCCGGGACAGGGGGCGCGACCGCAGTATTTT
CDR3 protein: CASSAPGQGARPQYF
clone size: .
J gene: TRBJ2-3
D gene: TRBD1
V gene: TRBV28

CDR3 DNA: TGTGCCAGCAGCACCACAGGGGGGTTAACTGAAGCTTTCTTT
CDR3 protein: CASSTTGGLTEAFF
clone size: once
J gene: TRBJ1-1
D gene: TRBD1
V gene: TRBV7-2

CDR3 DNA: TGTGCCAGCAGCTTGTTTCTAGCGGACACAGATACGCAGTATTTT
CDR3 protein: CASSLFLADTDTQYF
clone size: .
J gene: TRBJ2-3
D gene: TRBD2
V gene: TRBV5-6

CDR3 DNA: TGCGCCAGCAGCTTGATCAGCTCTGGAAACACCATATATTTT
CDR3 protein: CASSLISSGNTIYF
clone size: .
J gene: TRBJ1-3
D gene: .
V gene: TRBV5-1

CDR3 DNA: TGTGCCAGCAGCGTAGATCCCTCAGGTGCTTATGGCTACACCTTC
CDR3 protein: CASSVDPSGAYGYTF
clone size: .
J gene: TRBJ1-2
D gene: .
V gene: TRBV9

CDR3 DNA: TGTGCCAGCAGCGCAAGACAGGCCCCCTCCTACGAGCAGTACTTC
CDR3 protein: CASSARQAPSYEQYF
clone size: .
J gene: TRBJ2-7
D gene: .
V gene: TRBV5-5